This T cell receptor beta chain was recovered during a study of shared clonotypes between healthy human individuals. About the research overall: The donors, two women and a few men, were aged 18 to 49. CD4 naive cells filled three plates per donor, CD4 memory three, CD8 naive two and CD8 memory one. General observations from the study: Compared with clonotypes that all four donors shared, non-shared clonotypes had lower generation probabilities.

Original processing methods: Because ImmunoSEQ provided only junction sequences with no quality scores, the filtering differed. Clones were sequenced by immunoSEQ multiplex PCR, and TCRdb holds only the in-frame ones, with some missing. The DNA was the basis for D and trimming; V, J and clone size are from that table. The sample has some 2 million clones; about 95% are singletons. The CDR3 totals 13 residues. Looked up from germline, CDR1 is LGHNA and CDR2 is YSLEER. V lost 2 bases and J 6 bases, leaving 10 bases between the germline ends. This clone came up many times. Its matching antigen is unknown.

The rearrangement uses TRBV4-3 and TRBJ1-2; tentatively, D is TRBD1 (6 bases). The clonotype comes from a man younger than 35 in good health. Sequencing used naive CD4+ T cells sorted from blood. Sample subset: CD45RA+ positively selected. CDR3 sequence (DNA): TGCGCCAGCAGCCAAACAGGGTCGAATGGCTACACCTTC. The encoded protein is CASSQTGSNGYTF.